This T cell receptor beta chain was captured by sequencing in a study of T cells expressing NK-cell markers (dated by TCRdb to the early 2020s). In terms of the full investigation: About eight donors provided sorted CD3+CD56+NKG2C+, CD3+CD56+NKG2C- and CD3+CD56-NKG2C+ T-cell subsets, whose TCR beta-chain repertoires were profiled. Among the eight sequenced donors, seven were HCMV-seropositive and one was HCMV-seronegative. All eight donors whose samples were sequenced were randomly selected healthy volunteers, three of them men and five women. The libraries were sequenced on Illumina HiSeq 2000/2500, MiSeq or NextSeq, producing 2 x 150 bp reads. What the research found in general, with its limitations: For five or six donors, the dominant CD3+CD56+NKG2C+ clonotypes were among the top 10 CD8+ clonotypes and accounted for roughly 1.0-7.5% of CD8+ T cells. Those dominant clonotypes were again the most abundant among CD3+CD56-NKG2C+ cells in a few donors, at about 28.3-60.1%. Whether the expanded NKG2C-expressing T cell clones were specific for HCMV antigens was left unclear.

Note on this clonotype: Its specific antigen is unknown.

The CDR3 has 15 amino acids, counting the end cysteine and phenylalanine. This entry has no DNA. Taken from the germline V gene (reference sequence), the CDR1 and CDR2 loops are DFQATT and SNEGSKA. HCMV-specific IgG was detected in serum with a commercial ELISA kit to determine HCMV serostatus. Peripheral blood mononuclear cells were isolated from blood by Ficoll density gradient centrifugation. Sequenced using an Illumina HiSeq 2000. TCR beta cDNA libraries were made by 5'RACE template switching that added a universal primer site and unique molecular identifiers. cDNA synthesis was primed from the TCR beta constant segment and was followed by two successive PCR amplification steps. Per the authors' processing: MIGEC handled demultiplexing of the reads and grouping by UMI, while MiTCR was used to assemble and quantify clonotypes. To remove erroneous sequences, TCR cDNA sequences were retained only when supported by two or more reads. The tcR package was used for downstream repertoire analysis, and clonotypes were matched across fractions by CDR3 nucleotide sequence plus V segment. VDJmatch was used to annotate antigen specificity against VDJdb, with one amino acid substitution in CDR3 permitted. The reads underwent TCRdb reprocessing, giving one record for each CDR3 protein sequence and no DNA. The authors' filters were not applied to this entry. The table for this sample shows about 390,000 distinct CDR3 sequences. The ten most abundant clones make up around 11% of the sample.

This clonotype originated in a woman aged 45-65 years in good health. Donor details come from another sample of the same person, matched by shared clones. Input material: blood T cells: a sorted CD56 or NKG2C T cell subset, CD4+ or CD8+ T cells, or bulk PBMC T cells (not recorded which). Rearrangement joined TRBV20-1 to TRBJ2-1; TCRdb lists TRBD2, though no DNA is available to test this call. The CDR3 protein: CSASLGGLAGGEQFF.